This T cell receptor (beta chain) was recovered during a study of CD8+CD57+ T cells in acquired aplastic anemia. Study results and limitations: Patients and controls shared approximately 28 CD8+ CDR3 sequences.

CDR3 and TCR beta VDJ profiling relied on a genomic DNA template. From the reads, TCRdb called clonotypes with MiXCR, one entry per CDR3 protein. Among about 120,000 distinct CDR3 sequences listed, 50% to 70% were seen once. In patients chosen for sequencing, flow cytometry had shown CD8+CD57+ cell expansion. This clonotype has a handful of counts. Its antigen is not identified. J gave up 4 bases and V 3 bases, and 5 bases lay outside the gene matches. The CDR3 loop spans 14 amino acids. Germline CDR1 and CDR2: SNHLY and FYNNEI. The V gene is TRBV2, the J gene TRBJ1-2; TRBD1 aligns across 7 bases. The origin of this receptor is a human donor with aplastic anemia. The sequencing input was sorted CD4+, CD8+, or CD8+CD57+ T cells (not recorded which) from PBMCs. The CDR3 protein is CASSDMDRIYGYTF. CDR3 sequence (DNA): TGTGCCAGCAGTGACATGGACAGGATCTATGGCTACACCTTC.